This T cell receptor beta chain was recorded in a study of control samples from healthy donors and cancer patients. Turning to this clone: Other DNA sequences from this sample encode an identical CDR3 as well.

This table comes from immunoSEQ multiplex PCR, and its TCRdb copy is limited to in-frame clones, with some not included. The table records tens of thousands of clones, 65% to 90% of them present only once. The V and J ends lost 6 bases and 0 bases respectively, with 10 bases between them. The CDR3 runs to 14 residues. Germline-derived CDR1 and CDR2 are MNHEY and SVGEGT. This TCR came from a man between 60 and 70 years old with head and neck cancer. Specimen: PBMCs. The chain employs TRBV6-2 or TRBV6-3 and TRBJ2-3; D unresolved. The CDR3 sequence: CASSPPDSTDTQYF. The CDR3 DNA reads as TGTGCCAGCAGCCCCCCGGACAGCACAGATACGCAGTATTTT.